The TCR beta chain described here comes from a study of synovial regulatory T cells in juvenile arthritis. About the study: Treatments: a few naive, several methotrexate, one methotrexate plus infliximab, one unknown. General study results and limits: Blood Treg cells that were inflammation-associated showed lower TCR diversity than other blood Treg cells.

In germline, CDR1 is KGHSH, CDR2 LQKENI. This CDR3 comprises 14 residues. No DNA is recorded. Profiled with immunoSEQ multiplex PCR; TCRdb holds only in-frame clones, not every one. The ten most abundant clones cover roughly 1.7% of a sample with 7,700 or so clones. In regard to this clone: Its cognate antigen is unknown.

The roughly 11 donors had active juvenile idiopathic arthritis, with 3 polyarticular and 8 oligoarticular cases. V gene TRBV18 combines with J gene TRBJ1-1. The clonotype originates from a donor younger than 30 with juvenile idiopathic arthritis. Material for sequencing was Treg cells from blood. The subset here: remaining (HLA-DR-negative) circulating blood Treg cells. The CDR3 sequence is CASSPPGLNTEAFF. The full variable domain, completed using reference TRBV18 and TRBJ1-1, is NAGVMQNPRHLVRRRGQEARLRCSPMKGHSHVYWYRQLPEEGLKFMVYLQKENIIDESGMPKERFSAEFPKEGPSILRIQQVVRGDSAAYFCASSPPGLNTEAFFGQGTRLTVV.